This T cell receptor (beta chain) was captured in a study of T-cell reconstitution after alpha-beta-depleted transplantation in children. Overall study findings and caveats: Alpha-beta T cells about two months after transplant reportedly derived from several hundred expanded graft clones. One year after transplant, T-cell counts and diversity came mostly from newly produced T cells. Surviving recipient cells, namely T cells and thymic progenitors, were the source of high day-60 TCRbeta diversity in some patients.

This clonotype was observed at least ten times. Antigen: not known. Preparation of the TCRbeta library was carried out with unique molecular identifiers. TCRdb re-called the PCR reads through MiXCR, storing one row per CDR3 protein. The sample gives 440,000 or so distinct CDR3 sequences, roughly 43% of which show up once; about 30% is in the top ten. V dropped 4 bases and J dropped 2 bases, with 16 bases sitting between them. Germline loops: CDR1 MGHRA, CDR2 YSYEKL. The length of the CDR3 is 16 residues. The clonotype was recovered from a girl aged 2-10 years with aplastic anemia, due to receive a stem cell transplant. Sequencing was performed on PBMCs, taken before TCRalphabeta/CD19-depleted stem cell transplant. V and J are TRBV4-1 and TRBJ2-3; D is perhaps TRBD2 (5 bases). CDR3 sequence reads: CASSRETTGYTDTQYF. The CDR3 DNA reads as TGCGCCAGCAGCCGCGAGACTACCGGCTACACAGATACGCAGTATTTT.